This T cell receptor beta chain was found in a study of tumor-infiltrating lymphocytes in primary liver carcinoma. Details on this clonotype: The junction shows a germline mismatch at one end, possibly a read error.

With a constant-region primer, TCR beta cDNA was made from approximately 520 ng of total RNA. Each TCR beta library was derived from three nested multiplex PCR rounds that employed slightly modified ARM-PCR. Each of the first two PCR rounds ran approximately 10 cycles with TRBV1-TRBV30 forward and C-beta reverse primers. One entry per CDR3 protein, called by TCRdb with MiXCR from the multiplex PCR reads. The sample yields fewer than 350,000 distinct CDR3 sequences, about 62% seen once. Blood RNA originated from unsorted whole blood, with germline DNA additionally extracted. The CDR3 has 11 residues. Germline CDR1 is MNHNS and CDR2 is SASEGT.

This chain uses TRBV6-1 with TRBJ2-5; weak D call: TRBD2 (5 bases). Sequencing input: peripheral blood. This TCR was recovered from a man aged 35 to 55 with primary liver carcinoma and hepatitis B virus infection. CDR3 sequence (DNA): TGTGCCAGCTTCACGTGGGAGATCCAGTACTTC. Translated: CASFTWEIQYF.